This record covers a single T cell receptor (beta chain). The antigen is unknown. CDR1 is DFQATT, CDR2 SNEGSKA, per germline (reference sequence). With 5 bases removed from V and 4 bases from J, the gap between germline ends came to 14 bases. The CDR3 has 13 residues. The iRepertoire nested amplicon-rescue multiplex PCR amplified TCR alpha and beta CDR3s from RNA. One-step reverse transcription and amplification started from about 100-400 ng of tissue mRNA or PBMC total RNA. TCRdb reprocessed the multiplex PCR reads with MiXCR, giving one entry per CDR3 protein. The table lists 300,000 to 450,000 distinct CDR3 sequences, 41% of them singletons. The sample belongs to a study of glioma-infiltrating T cells. Study-wide results and limits: Above-expected tissue-blood divergence occurred in all gliomas, most in low-grade ones. Very few CDR3 sequences were shared between tissue and blood. Shared blood CDR3 signature motifs marked patients with low tissue-blood divergence.

This chain uses TRBV20-1 with TRBJ1-1; D might be TRBD1 (5 bases). This TCR derives from a human donor with low-grade glioma or glioblastoma, undergoing nonglioma brain surgery, or in good health (not recorded which). The sequenced sample consisted of glioma tissue, nonneoplastic brain tissue, or PBMCs (not recorded which). The CDR3 DNA reads as TGCAGTGCTGGACGGAACAGGCCCACTGAAGCTTTCTTT. Translated: CSAGRNRPTEAFF.